Listed below are T cell receptor beta chains from one sample, sequenced in a study of blood T cell repertoires in COVID-19. Method: immunoSEQ multiplex PCR; TCRdb's copy keeps in-frame clones and lacks some. The sample has about 410,000 clones, about nine tenths seen once. The sequenced sample consisted of peripheral blood. These receptors came from a middle-aged woman with COVID-19, enrolled during active disease. The CDR3 runs from the conserved cysteine through the conserved F or W. Fields, in order: V gene, D gene, clone size, J gene, CDR3 protein, CDR3 DNA. A D gene is named only where the DNA matches it firmly. Some rows mark clone size as missing; the rest say once, few, many or name a class of expanded clone.

V gene: TRBV9
D gene: TRBD2
clone size: -
J gene: TRBJ2-2
CDR3 protein: CASSGGLAPNTGELFF
CDR3 DNA: TGTGCCAGCAGCGGCGGACTAGCACCGAACACCGGGGAGCTGTTTTTT

V gene: TRBV5-1
D gene: TRBD1
clone size: -
J gene: TRBJ1-2
CDR3 protein: CASSSGQAVFGYTF
CDR3 DNA: TGCGCCAGCAGCTCGGGACAGGCGGTTTTTGGCTACACCTTC

V gene: TRBV12-3/TRBV12-4
D gene: -
clone size: -
J gene: TRBJ2-7
CDR3 protein: CASSYTQRLGQYF
CDR3 DNA: TGTGCCAGCAGCTACACCCAGAGGTTGGGGCAGTACTTC

V gene: TRBV11-2
D gene: TRBD1
clone size: -
J gene: TRBJ1-5
CDR3 protein: CASSFGTGARAQHF
CDR3 DNA: TGTGCCAGCAGCTTCGGGACAGGGGCTCGGGCCCAGCATTTT

V gene: TRBV10-3
D gene: -
clone size: -
J gene: TRBJ1-1
CDR3 protein: CAAGLVNTEAFF
CDR3 DNA: TGTGCCGCCGGACTGGTGAACACTGAAGCTTTCTTT

V gene: TRBV25-1
D gene: -
clone size: -
J gene: TRBJ1-3
CDR3 protein: CASRPSSGNTIYF
CDR3 DNA: TGTGCCAGCAGACCCAGCTCTGGAAACACCATATATTTT

V gene: TRBV12-3/TRBV12-4
D gene: TRBD2
clone size: -
J gene: TRBJ2-4
CDR3 protein: CASSPGGVNIQYF
CDR3 DNA: TGTGCCAGCAGTCCGGGGGGGGTAAACATTCAGTACTTC

V gene: TRBV12-5
D gene: TRBD1
clone size: once
J gene: TRBJ2-7
CDR3 protein: CASGFGPGTEIYEQYF
CDR3 DNA: TGTGCTAGTGGTTTCGGTCCCGGGACAGAGATTTACGAGCAGTACTTC

V gene: TRBV7-8
D gene: -
clone size: -
J gene: TRBJ2-2
CDR3 protein: CASSFRAGAGELFF
CDR3 DNA: TGTGCCAGCAGCTTTAGGGCCGGGGCCGGGGAGCTGTTTTTT

V gene: TRBV3-1/TRBV3-2
D gene: -
clone size: -
J gene: TRBJ1-5
CDR3 protein: CASSPSDSSSQPQHF
CDR3 DNA: TGTGCCAGCAGCCCTAGTGATAGCTCGTCGCAGCCCCAGCATTTT

V gene: TRBV11-3
D gene: -
clone size: -
J gene: TRBJ2-3
CDR3 protein: CASSPTGLDTQYF
CDR3 DNA: TGTGCCAGCAGCCCGACAGGTTTAGATACGCAGTATTTT

V gene: TRBV10-3
D gene: TRBD1
clone size: -
J gene: TRBJ1-5
CDR3 protein: CAISEEGTGLSQPQHF
CDR3 DNA: TGTGCCATCAGTGAGGAAGGGACAGGGTTAAGTCAGCCCCAGCATTTT

V gene: TRBV28
D gene: -
clone size: -
J gene: TRBJ2-5
CDR3 protein: CASSFTSRGKETQYF
CDR3 DNA: TGTGCCAGCAGTTTCACCTCCCGCGGGAAAGAGACCCAGTACTTC

V gene: TRBV19
D gene: TRBD1
clone size: -
J gene: TRBJ2-4
CDR3 protein: CASSIDGQGENIQYF
CDR3 DNA: TGTGCCAGTAGTATAGATGGGCAGGGGGAAAACATTCAGTACTTC

V gene: TRBV28
D gene: TRBD1
clone size: -
J gene: TRBJ1-1
CDR3 protein: CASWTGRDTEAFF
CDR3 DNA: TGTGCCAGTTGGACAGGGCGGGACACTGAAGCTTTCTTT

V gene: TRBV14
D gene: -
clone size: -
J gene: TRBJ1-1
CDR3 protein: CASSQVWASEAFF
CDR3 DNA: TGTGCCAGCAGCCAAGTCTGGGCCTCTGAAGCTTTCTTT

V gene: TRBV9
D gene: -
clone size: -
J gene: TRBJ1-3
CDR3 protein: CASGVGNTIYF
CDR3 DNA: TGTGCCAGCGGAGTTGGAAACACCATATATTTT

V gene: TRBV19
D gene: -
clone size: -
J gene: TRBJ2-1
CDR3 protein: CASSKLQGYEQFF
CDR3 DNA: TGTGCCAGTAGTAAGCTACAGGGCTATGAGCAGTTCTTC

V gene: TRBV28
D gene: -
clone size: -
J gene: TRBJ1-1
CDR3 protein: CASIVGGWTEAFF
CDR3 DNA: TGTGCCAGCATTGTTGGGGGGTGGACTGAAGCTTTCTTT

V gene: TRBV6-5
D gene: -
clone size: once
J gene: TRBJ2-2
CDR3 protein: CASSYSVATNTGELFF
CDR3 DNA: TGTGCCAGCAGTTACTCTGTAGCGACCAACACCGGGGAGCTGTTTTTT

V gene: TRBV27
D gene: -
clone size: -
J gene: TRBJ2-1
CDR3 protein: CASSEQEGSNEQFF
CDR3 DNA: TGTGCCAGCAGTGAACAGGAGGGTAGCAATGAGCAGTTCTTC

V gene: TRBV6-2/TRBV6-3
D gene: TRBD1
clone size: -
J gene: TRBJ1-5
CDR3 protein: CASSYSQGEGQPQHF
CDR3 DNA: TGTGCCAGCAGTTACTCCCAGGGGGAAGGTCAGCCCCAGCATTTT

V gene: TRBV28
D gene: TRBD1
clone size: -
J gene: TRBJ1-5
CDR3 protein: CASSSGQGRDGPQHF
CDR3 DNA: TGTGCCAGCAGTTCGGGACAGGGTCGGGATGGGCCCCAGCATTTT

V gene: TRBV29-1
D gene: -
clone size: -
J gene: TRBJ1-4
CDR3 protein: CSVRPLMGDEKLFF
CDR3 DNA: TGCAGCGTCCGGCCCCTTATGGGCGATGAAAAACTGTTTTTT

V gene: TRBV5-1
D gene: TRBD2
clone size: -
J gene: TRBJ2-1
CDR3 protein: CASSPGLAGVKGQFF
CDR3 DNA: TGCGCCAGCAGCCCGGGCCTAGCGGGGGTTAAGGGGCAGTTCTTC

V gene: TRBV27
D gene: -
clone size: -
J gene: TRBJ1-4
CDR3 protein: CASSLRGARPNEKLFF
CDR3 DNA: TGTGCCAGCAGTTTACGGGGGGCTCGTCCTAATGAAAAACTGTTTTTT

V gene: TRBV20-1
D gene: TRBD1
clone size: -
J gene: TRBJ2-1
CDR3 protein: CSASRPGTGLTTSQFF
CDR3 DNA: TGCAGTGCTAGTCGGCCCGGGACAGGGCTTACAACCTCGCAGTTCTTC

V gene: TRBV7-9
D gene: TRBD1
clone size: -
J gene: TRBJ2-5
CDR3 protein: CASSYPGQEGTQYF
CDR3 DNA: TGTGCCAGCAGCTATCCGGGACAGGAAGGGACCCAGTACTTC

V gene: TRBV24-1
D gene: TRBD1
clone size: once
J gene: TRBJ2-5
CDR3 protein: CATSDPTGGLQETQYF
CDR3 DNA: TGTGCCACCAGTGATCCGACAGGGGGATTGCAAGAGACCCAGTACTTC

V gene: TRBV13
D gene: -
clone size: -
J gene: TRBJ1-1
CDR3 protein: CASSLALTEAFF
CDR3 DNA: TGTGCCAGCAGCTTAGCCCTCACTGAAGCTTTCTTT

V gene: TRBV27
D gene: TRBD1
clone size: -
J gene: TRBJ1-2
CDR3 protein: CASSPADRVVRNYGYTF
CDR3 DNA: TGTGCCAGCAGTCCTGCCGACAGGGTAGTGAGGAACTATGGCTACACCTTC

V gene: TRBV28
D gene: -
clone size: -
J gene: TRBJ1-5
CDR3 protein: CASSLPYQPQHF
CDR3 DNA: TGTGCCAGCAGTTTACCATATCAGCCCCAGCATTTT

V gene: TRBV29-1
D gene: TRBD2
clone size: -
J gene: TRBJ2-3
CDR3 protein: CSVERLAFPDTQYF
CDR3 DNA: TGCAGCGTTGAGAGACTAGCTTTCCCAGATACGCAGTATTTT

V gene: TRBV7-9
D gene: -
clone size: -
J gene: TRBJ1-2
CDR3 protein: CASSLVISGDYTF
CDR3 DNA: TGTGCCAGCAGCTTAGTGATATCGGGGGACTACACCTTC

V gene: TRBV3-1/TRBV3-2
D gene: TRBD1
clone size: -
J gene: TRBJ1-5
CDR3 protein: CASSHRQGSNQPQHF
CDR3 DNA: TGTGCCAGCAGCCATAGACAGGGTTCCAATCAGCCCCAGCATTTT

V gene: TRBV21-1
D gene: -
clone size: -
J gene: TRBJ2-6
CDR3 protein: CARWACGANVLTF
CDR3 DNA: -

V gene: TRBV28
D gene: -
clone size: -
J gene: TRBJ2-7
CDR3 protein: CASSPSGQTITYEQYF
CDR3 DNA: TGTGCCAGCAGTCCATCCGGACAGACCATAACCTACGAGCAGTACTTC

V gene: TRBV28
D gene: TRBD1
clone size: -
J gene: TRBJ1-2
CDR3 protein: CASSSPGQGEGYTF
CDR3 DNA: TGTGCCAGCAGTTCCCCGGGACAGGGGGAGGGCTACACCTTC

V gene: TRBV3-1/TRBV3-2
D gene: -
clone size: -
J gene: TRBJ2-5
CDR3 protein: CASSQERTWRGQTQYF
CDR3 DNA: TGTGCCAGCAGCCAAGAAAGGACGTGGCGGGGGCAGACCCAGTACTTC